These 6 T cell receptor beta chains came from one sample sequenced in a study of blood T cell repertoires in COVID-19 (dated by TCRdb to 2020 to 2021). The library was made by the immunoSEQ multiplex PCR assay. Entries here come from immuneACCESS through TCRdb and include only in-frame sequences with V and J called. Some clones fail to appear in such tables; in the studies checked, an unresolved V gene covers under half of the shortfall, and the cause of the remainder is unknown. This sample gives approximately 92,000 clones in total; 80% to 85% of them show up just once. The top ten hold roughly 4% of the sample. The sequenced material came from peripheral blood. These receptors were obtained from a man aged 60 to 69 with acute or convalescent COVID-19.

The CDR3 loop is CASSLSPSVAEQFF. The DNA of the CDR3 is TGTGCCAGCAGCTTATCCCCTAGCGTGGCTGAGCAGTTCTTC. The V and J genes are TRBV7-2 and TRBJ2-1, with D perhaps matching TRBD2 (6 bases). Looked up from germline, CDR1 is SGHTA and CDR2 is FQGNSA. Trimming removed 2 bases at V and 9 bases at J, with 14 bases between. The CDR3 has 14 amino acids. Full variable domain (remainder filled in from reference TRBV7-2 and TRBJ2-1): GAGVSQSPSNKVTEKGKDVELRCDPISGHTALYWYRQSLGQGLEFLIYFQGNSAPDKSGLPSDRFSAERTGGSVSTLTIQRTQQEDSAVYLCASSLSPSVAEQFFGPGTRLTVL.

J is TRBJ1-3 and V is TRBV9; D ambiguous. The CDR3 spans 15 residues. V lost 0 bases and J lost 3, with 10 bases in between. The germline CDR1 and CDR2 sequences are SGDLS and YYNGEE. This CDR3 reads CASSVGNGRGNTIYF. The CDR3 coding sequence is TGTGCCAGCAGCGTAGGCAATGGCCGTGGAAACACCATATATTTT.

This clone has more than one count but fewer than ten. The chain couples TRBV11-3 to TRBJ2-3, with 11 bases matching TRBD2. Germline values: CDR1 SGHNT, CDR2 YENEEA. The CDR3 consists of 16 residues. Trimming at V came to 4 bases and at J to 2 bases, leaving 5 bases not matched to a gene. Here the CDR3 reads CASSSRTSGHTDTQYF. The CDR3 DNA reads TGTGCCAGCAGCTCGCGGACTAGCGGGCACACAGATACGCAGTATTTT.

CDR3 nucleotides: TGCGCCAGCAGTGAGTCATTAGCGGGGGCCGACGATACGCAGTATTTT. It is translated as CASSESLAGADDTQYF. The chain joins TRBV10-2 to TRBJ2-3; 9 bases match TRBD2. The germline CDR1 and CDR2 sequences are WSHSY and SAAADI. The V segment lost 0 bases and the J segment 6 bases; nucleotides outside the gene matches: 7. The CDR3 has 16 amino acids.

The chain carries TRBV19 and TRBJ2-3; 10 positions agree with TRBD1. The CDR3 spans 15 residues. The V gene end was trimmed by 4 bases and the J gene end by 2 bases; junction bases not matched to a gene: 3. Germline V lookup: CDR1 LNHDA, CDR2 SQIVND (reference sequence). The CDR3 here is CASSRGQGNTDTQYF. CDR3 in DNA: TGTGCCAGTAGTAGGGGACAGGGGAACACAGATACGCAGTATTTT.

The chain links TRBV6-5 to TRBJ1-1; 8 bases map to TRBD1. Germline loops: CDR1 MNHEY, CDR2 SVGAGI. CDR3 length equals 14 residues. Trimming took 2 bases from V and 4 from J; bases not matched to a gene: 3. CDR3 region: CASSYHGQGTEAFF. CDR3 nucleotide sequence: TGTGCCAGCAGTTACCACGGACAGGGCACTGAAGCTTTCTTT.